This T cell receptor (beta chain) was recorded in a study of cytomegalovirus exposure and HLA in healthy donors. The protocol was immunoSEQ multiplex PCR, while the TCRdb copy is restricted to in-frame clones and leaves out a portion. In the table there are some 130,000 clones, about 95% of which are singletons. V dropped 7 bases and J dropped 3; count of bases not matched to a gene: 9. Germline CDR1 is MNHEY and CDR2 is SVGAGI. The CDR3 contains 15 residues. The donors were in the approximately 120-subject validation cohort, distinct from the approximately 700-subject first cohort. The sequenced sample consisted of PBMCs. J is TRBJ2-7 and V is TRBV6-5; TRBD2 agrees at 10 bases. The receptor comes from a man between 18 and 29 years old in good health and CMV-seropositive. The CDR3 loop is CASMASGSIVYEQYF. DNA of the CDR3: TGTGCCAGCATGGCTAGCGGGAGTATTGTCTACGAGCAGTACTTC.